Listed below are T cell receptor beta chains from one sample, sequenced in a study of shared clonotypes between healthy human individuals. Sequenced by immunoSEQ multiplex PCR; TCRdb stores in-frame clones only, minus some. The table shows about 2 million clones, with approximately 95% occurring only once. Sample: naive CD4+ T cells sorted from blood. All receptors come from a man aged 18 to 29 in good health. The CDR3 runs from the conserved cysteine through the conserved F or W. D genes are given only for firm matches.

D gene: TRBD1
V gene: TRBV5-1
J gene: TRBJ1-5
CDR3 protein: CASSLGTVSNQPQHF
CDR3 DNA: TGCGCCAGCAGCCTAGGGACAGTTAGCAATCAGCCCCAGCATTTT

D gene: NA
V gene: TRBV5-1
J gene: TRBJ1-3
CDR3 protein: CASSLGGSRPSGNTIYF
CDR3 DNA: TGCGCCAGCAGCTTGGGGGGCAGTCGCCCCTCTGGAAACACCATATATTTT

D gene: NA
V gene: TRBV19
J gene: TRBJ1-1
CDR3 protein: CATTNRQLMIAEAFF
CDR3 DNA: TGTGCCACCACGAACCGACAGTTAATGATCGCTGAAGCTTTCTTT

D gene: NA
V gene: TRBV18
J gene: TRBJ2-7
CDR3 protein: CASSPQATGTASYEQYF
CDR3 DNA: TGTGCCAGCTCACCCCAAGCGACCGGGACGGCATCCTACGAGCAGTACTTC

D gene: NA
V gene: TRBV5-1
J gene: TRBJ1-4
CDR3 protein: CASSLVGAAEKLFF
CDR3 DNA: TGCGCCAGCAGCTTGGTGGGGGCAGCGGAAAAACTGTTTTTT

D gene: NA
V gene: TRBV6-5
J gene: TRBJ1-6
CDR3 protein: CASSSESLSPLHF
CDR3 DNA: TGTGCCAGCAGTTCAGAGTCTTTATCACCCCTCCACTTT

D gene: TRBD1
V gene: TRBV7-9
J gene: TRBJ2-7
CDR3 protein: CASSPRTGNSYEQYF
CDR3 DNA: TGTGCCAGCAGCCCCCGGACAGGGAACTCCTACGAGCAGTACTTC

D gene: NA
V gene: TRBV30
J gene: TRBJ1-5
CDR3 protein: CAWSRPGEGYNQPQHF
CDR3 DNA: TGTGCCTGGAGTCGGCCGGGGGAGGGCTACAATCAGCCCCAGCATTTT

D gene: TRBD1
V gene: TRBV12-5
J gene: TRBJ1-1
CDR3 protein: CASGLSNLGQVRVGNTEAFF
CDR3 DNA: TGTGCTAGTGGTTTGTCCAACTTGGGACAGGTGAGAGTCGGGAACACTGAAGCTTTCTTT

D gene: NA
V gene: TRBV5-1
J gene: TRBJ2-7
CDR3 protein: CASSSLDYEQYF
CDR3 DNA: TGCGCCAGCAGTAGTCTGGACTACGAGCAGTACTTC

D gene: TRBD2
V gene: TRBV6-6
J gene: TRBJ2-5
CDR3 protein: CASSFSSGGVQETQYF
CDR3 DNA: TGTGCCAGCAGTTTTTCTAGCGGTGGCGTCCAAGAGACCCAGTACTTC